Listed here are 14 T cell receptor beta chains from one sample, sequenced in a study of OX40 agonist ivuxolimab in advanced cancers. Method: immunoSEQ multiplex PCR; TCRdb's copy keeps in-frame clones and lacks some. The table shows fewer than 70,000 clones, with more than 65% occurring only once. The starting material was CD4+ or CD8+ T cells sorted from blood, obtained in a trial of the OX40 agonist ivuxolimab. The receptors come from an adult with an advanced solid tumor such as melanoma, head and neck, liver or kidney cancer.

The chain is built from TRBV7-8 and TRBJ2-1; TRBD1 agrees at 8 bases. Germline-derived CDR1 and CDR2 are SGHVS and FQNEAQ. J lost 3 bases, V lost 2 bases, and 3 bases had no gene match. The CDR3 runs to 15 residues. CDR3 DNA: TGTGCCAGCAGCTTACAGGGGGCTGTCTACAATGAGCAGTTCTTC. Its translation: CASSLQGAVYNEQFF.

The gene calls are TRBV21-1 and TRBJ2-5; TRBD1 reflects the table's D call only, with no check against the DNA. TRBV21-1 is assigned pseudogene status. The CDR3 runs 19 residues. Here the CDR3 reads CASRLHWPTETLMMETQYF. The DNA of the CDR3 is TGTGCCAGCAGACTCCATTGGCCGACAGAGACCTTGATGATGGAGACCCAGTACTTC.

This chain connects TRBV6-5 to TRBJ2-7, with 8 bases aligning to TRBD1. V trimming: 4 bases; J trimming: 2 bases; junction bases outside the gene matches: 4. The CDR3 is 14 amino acids. Germline loops: CDR1 MNHEY, CDR2 SVGAGI. As DNA, the CDR3 is TGTGCCAGCAGTTTGGGACAGGCTACCTACGAGCAGTACTTC. It codes for CASSLGQATYEQYF.

The gene calls are TRBV19 and TRBJ2-6; no definite D call. Trimming took 6 bases from V and 3 from J, leaving 6 bases between them. CDR3 size: 13 residues. Germline CDR1 is LNHDA and CDR2 is SQIVND (reference sequence). The CDR3 protein is CASSMDGANVLTF. CDR3 bases: TGTGCCAGTAGCATGGATGGGGCCAACGTCCTGACTTTC. Looking up the rest from reference TRBV19 and TRBJ2-6 gives the full variable domain: DGGITQSPKYLFRKEGQNVTLSCEQNLNHDAMYWYRQDPGQGLRLIYYSQIVNDFQKGDIAEGYSVSREKKESFPLTVTSAQKNPTAFYLCASSMDGANVLTFGAGSRLTVL.

This clone appeared a few times. This CDR3 is CASSPTGARNTEAFF. CDR3 bases: TGTGCCAGCAGCCCTACAGGGGCTCGGAACACTGAAGCTTTCTTT. The V gene is TRBV7-2, the J gene TRBJ1-1; TRBD1 agrees at 7 bases. The V and J ends lost 5 bases and 1 base, in that order; junction bases with no gene match: 7. Germline V gene data show CDR1 as SGHTA and CDR2 as FQGNSA. The CDR3 has 15 amino acids.

The V call is TRBV5-1, the J call TRBJ1-4; D remains ambiguous. The CDR3 length is 16 residues. V was clipped by 1 base and J by 0 bases, with 10 bases between them. CDR1 and CDR2 (germline): SGHRS, YFSETQ. Here the CDR3 reads CASSLTAATTNEKLFF. The CDR3 nucleotides are TGCGCCAGCAGCTTGACGGCAGCTACAACTAATGAAAAACTGTTTTTT.

This sequence joins TRBV11-2 and TRBJ2-3; 9 bases fit TRBD1. J lost 4 bases, V lost 5 bases, and 16 bases had no gene match. CDR1 is SGHAT, CDR2 FQNNGV, per germline. The CDR3 is 18 amino acids. Written as DNA, the CDR3 is TGTGCCAGCAGCATGCTGCCGGGACAGGGTCTGGGGTCAGATACGCAGTATTTT. This translates into CASSMLPGQGLGSDTQYF.

This chain connects TRBV6-5 to TRBJ1-2, with D unresolved. The CDR3 has 14 residues. The germline gives CDR1 MNHEY, CDR2 SVGAGI. V lost 2 bases and J lost 7, with 14 bases in between. CDR3 in DNA: TGTGCCAGCAGTTACAGGCCTCAGAGTAGTGGCTACACCTTC. This encodes CASSYRPQSSGYTF.

This chain joins TRBV27 and TRBJ2-1, with 7 nucleotides matching TRBD2. The CDR3 is 14 amino acids. Germline-derived CDR1 and CDR2 are MNHEY and SMNVEV (reference sequence). Losses at the gene ends were 6 bases for V and 7 bases for J; bases not matched to a gene: 9. CDR3 DNA: TGTGCCAGCAGGGGGGAGGGAGACTGGAATGAGCAGTTCTTC. It yields the protein CASRGEGDWNEQFF.

V usage is TRBV5-1 and J usage is TRBJ2-7; D possibly corresponds to TRBD1 (5 bases). This CDR3 is built from 12 residues. Germline CDR1 SGHRS, CDR2 YFSETQ. V was shortened by 2 bases and J by 2 bases, with 5 bases between the two germline ends. The CDR3 spells CASSLGAYEQYF. The CDR3 DNA sequence: TGCGCCAGCAGCTTAGGGGCCTACGAGCAGTACTTC.

V and J are TRBV7-2 and TRBJ2-5; 7 bases line up with TRBD2. Trimming took 6 bases from V and 5 from J; bases not matched to a gene: 15. Germline CDR1 SGHTA, CDR2 FQGNSA. CDR3 size: 16 residues. CDR3 bases: TGTGCCAGCAGGGCCAGGGCGGGAGAGGAGGCGGAGACCCAGTACTTC. Its protein is CASRARAGEEAETQYF.

This CDR3 reads CASREQGFSTDTQYF. In nucleotides, the CDR3 is TGTGCCAGCAGAGAACAAGGTTTTAGCACAGATACGCAGTATTTT. The chain links TRBV28 to TRBJ2-3; D ambiguous. There are 15 residues in the CDR3. Germline lookup yields CDR1 MDHEN and CDR2 SYDVKM. The V end lost 6 bases, the J end lost 0 bases, and 13 bases lay between the germline ends.

There are a few counts of this clone. The chain recombines TRBV28 with TRBJ2-7; D perhaps matches TRBD2 (7 bases). CDR1 is MDHEN and CDR2 is SYDVKM in the germline V gene. Deletions cut 2 bases from V and 7 bases from J, with 15 bases between. The CDR3 has 14 amino acids. The CDR3 nucleotides read TGTGCCAGCAGTTTAGGGGGGGCCCGCGGAGAGCAGTACTTC. Protein sequence: CASSLGGARGEQYF.

The genes are TRBV2 and TRBJ2-7; no firm D call. V lost 2 bases and J lost 0, with 11 bases in between. The CDR3 runs 15 residues. CDR1 is SNHLY, CDR2 FYNNEI, per germline. The DNA of the CDR3 is TGTGCCAGCAGTGAACTCTGGAGACGCTCCTACGAGCAGTACTTC. As protein: CASSELWRRSYEQYF.